This paragraph covers one T cell receptor beta chain sequence. The data were obtained in a study of blood T cell repertoires in COVID-19. In the study overall: Spain, Italy and the United States supplied samples that represented acute and convalescent COVID-19. T cells, B-cell-depleted T cells, or PBMCs supplied cDNA or gDNA.

Per the authors' pipeline: For nucleated cells, counts were estimated from reference gene primer amplification. TCRdb keeps only in-frame clones here, not all; method: immunoSEQ multiplex PCR. Clone size and the V and J calls come from that table; the DNA yielded D and trimming. There are 72,000 or so clones in the sample; approximately 90% occur only once, and around 0.8% lies in the top ten. The CDR3 sequence is 14 residues long. Trimming pared 5 bases from V and 1 base from J, leaving 10 bases between. Looked up from germline, CDR1 is KGHDR and CDR2 is SFDVKD. The clonotype originates from a woman aged 80 or older with acute or convalescent COVID-19. The rearrangement joins TRBV24-1 to TRBJ1-2; D unclear. Material: peripheral blood. Here the CDR3 DNA reads TGTGCCACCAGTGTAACAGTTCTTAACTATGGCTACACCTTC. Protein product: CATSVTVLNYGYTF.